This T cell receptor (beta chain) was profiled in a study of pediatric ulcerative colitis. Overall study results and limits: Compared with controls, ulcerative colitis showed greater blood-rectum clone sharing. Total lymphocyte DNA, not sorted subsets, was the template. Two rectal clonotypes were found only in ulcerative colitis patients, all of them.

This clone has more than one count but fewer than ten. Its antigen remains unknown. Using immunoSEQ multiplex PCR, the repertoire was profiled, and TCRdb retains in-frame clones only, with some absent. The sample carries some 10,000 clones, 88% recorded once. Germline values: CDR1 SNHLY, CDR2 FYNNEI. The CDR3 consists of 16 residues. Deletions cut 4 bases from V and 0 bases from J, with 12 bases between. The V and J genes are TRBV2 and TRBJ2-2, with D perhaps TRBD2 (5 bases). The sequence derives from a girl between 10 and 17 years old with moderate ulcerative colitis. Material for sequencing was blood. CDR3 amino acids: CASSVEGRTNTGELFF. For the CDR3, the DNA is TGTGCCAGCAGTGTAGAGGGCCGTACGAACACCGGGGAGCTGTTTTTT.